The text below deals with one T cell receptor beta chain. The antigen remains unidentified. Generated by immunoSEQ multiplex PCR, the TCRdb table keeps only in-frame clones and is missing some. Of over 60,000 clones in the sample, 70% to 90% were seen once. Time point here: blood 2 weeks post-SBRT. Treatment specified: 15 Gy SBRT to primary tumor, nephrectomy 4 weeks later. The sample comes from a study of radiation and T cells in renal cell carcinoma. The study's findings and limits: From baseline, blood top tumor clonotypes peaked at 2 weeks post-radiation.

This CDR3 comprises 14 residues. Germline assignment: CDR1 SGHTA and CDR2 FQGTGA. The trim removed 5 bases at V and 1 base at J, leaving 2 bases unmatched. Sequenced here: blood, sampled from a patient whose treatment included radiotherapy and nephrectomy. The genes are TRBV7-3 and TRBJ2-3, with 8 bases aligning to TRBD1. This TCR was recovered from a woman aged 50 to 60 with renal cell carcinoma. The CDR3 coding sequence is TGTGCCAGCAGCACGGGACAGGGCACAGATACGCAGTATTTT. Translation gives CASSTGQGTDTQYF.